The next 19 T cell receptor beta chains were all read from a single sample in a study of T cell responses to AZD1222 COVID-19 vaccine. Sequencing used immunoSEQ multiplex PCR; TCRdb keeps in-frame clones, though not all of them. The table lists tens of thousands of clones, approximately 91% of them singletons. Material: peripheral blood, obtained 28 days after the second AZD1222 dose. Every receptor here comes from an adult who received the AZD1222 COVID-19 vaccine.

V and J are TRBV3-1 (or the pseudogene TRBV3-2) and TRBJ2-5, with TRBD2 matching over 8 bases. The CDR3 length is 14 residues. The V and J ends lost 4 bases and 3 bases, in that order; junction bases with no gene match: 4. The germline gives CDR1 LGHDT, CDR2 YNNKEL (reference sequence). The CDR3 DNA sequence: TGTGCCAGCAGCCTCTGGCGGGAGGAAGAGACCCAGTACTTC. Its protein product is CASSLWREEETQYF.

The rearrangement joins TRBV13 to TRBJ1-3, with D uncertain. Germline CDR1 is PRHDT and CDR2 is FYEKMQ (reference sequence). Trimming stripped 6 bases from V and 1 base from J, with 16 bases between. The CDR3 spans 16 residues. The CDR3 bases are TGTGCCAGCAGGCCACGGGATCGGCGGTCTGGAAACACCATATATTTT. Its translation is CASRPRDRRSGNTIYF.

The chain is built from TRBV11-2 and TRBJ2-7, with D perhaps given as TRBD1 or TRBD2 (5 bases each). Germline V CDR1 and CDR2: SGHAT, FQNNGV. The length of the CDR3 is 16 residues. Trimming took 5 bases from V and 0 from J, leaving 17 bases between them. The CDR3 spells CASSPYPGRSSYEQYF. The CDR3 nucleotides read TGTGCCAGCAGCCCATACCCGGGACGTAGCTCCTACGAGCAGTACTTC.

The V and J genes are TRBV4-2 and TRBJ1-4, with a weak D call TRBD1 (6 bases). The germline V gene has CDR1 LGHNA and CDR2 YNFKEQ. The CDR3 totals 18 residues. V dropped 1 base and J dropped 0 bases, with 15 bases sitting between them. The CDR3 DNA is TGTGCCAGCAGCCAAGCCGTCAGGGGAACTGCAACTAATGAAAAACTGTTTTTT. As protein: CASSQAVRGTATNEKLFF.

The genes are TRBV6-5 and TRBJ2-1; D is ambiguous. V lost 11 bases and J lost 0, with 14 bases in between. The CDR3 is 14 amino acids. Looked up from germline, CDR1 is MNHEY and CDR2 is SVGAGI. Here the CDR3 DNA reads TGTGCCTCCTGGTCCCCGGGCTCCTACAATGAGCAGTTCTTC. It translates to CASWSPGSYNEQFF.

The chain carries TRBV4-3 and TRBJ1-1; 8 positions match TRBD1. The CDR3 contains 14 residues. The trim removed 1 base at V and 4 bases at J, leaving 2 bases unmatched. The germline gives CDR1 LGHNA, CDR2 YSLEER. The CDR3 protein is CASSQGTGTTEAFF. The CDR3 nucleotides are TGCGCCAGCAGCCAAGGGACAGGGACCACTGAAGCTTTCTTT.

The rearrangement joins TRBV27 to TRBJ1-6, with TRBD1 matching 8 bases. The CDR3 extends over 13 amino acids. Germline V gives CDR1 MNHEY, CDR2 SMNVEV (reference sequence). Trimming took 9 bases from V and 5 from J; bases not matched to a gene: 3. The CDR3 reads CASKTGDNSPLHF. Here the CDR3 DNA reads TGTGCCAGTAAGACAGGGGATAATTCACCCCTCCACTTT.

This rearrangement joins TRBV6-5 to TRBJ1-4; no clear D. The CDR3 sequence is 13 residues long. CDR1 is MNHEY and CDR2 is SVGAGI in the germline V gene. The V end was cut by 8 bases, the J end by 8 bases, with 15 bases between. CDR3: CASRAVSGEKLFF. As DNA, the CDR3 is TGTGCCAGCCGGGCGGTGAGTGGGGAAAAACTGTTTTTT.

The chain couples TRBV28 to TRBJ2-5, with 9 nucleotides matching TRBD2. The CDR3 totals 15 residues. Unmatched junction bases numbered 9, after V lost 6 bases and J lost 4 bases. Germline lookup yields CDR1 MDHEN and CDR2 SYDVKM. CDR3 coding DNA: TGTGCCAGCAGACGGACTAGCGTATCCGGAGAGACCCAGTACTTC. It codes for CASRRTSVSGETQYF.

V gene TRBV12-3 or TRBV12-4 combines with J gene TRBJ1-2; D is ambiguous. V was clipped by 2 bases and J by 7 bases, with 5 bases between them. This CDR3 has 11 amino acids. This CDR3 is CASSLTTGYTF. The CDR3 DNA sequence: TGTGCCAGCAGTTTAACTACTGGCTACACCTTC.

Concerning this clone: Other DNA sequences in the sample encode the same CDR3. The chain links TRBV6-5 to TRBJ1-5; D remains unclear. The CDR3 is 13 residues long. Germline CDR1 MNHEY, CDR2 SVGAGI. Trimming shortened V by 6 bases and J by 2 bases, and 8 bases separated the two germline ends. The CDR3 DNA follows: TGTGCCAGCAGGGGTACGGGCAATCAGCCCCAGCATTTT. It translates to CASRGTGNQPQHF.

The chain links TRBV29-1 to TRBJ1-1; D not certain. V shed 6 bases and J shed 3 bases, with 20 bases lying between them. There are 15 residues in the CDR3. Germline V CDR1 and CDR2: SQVTM, ANQGSEA. The CDR3 protein is CSVPSVGVADTEAFF. DNA of the CDR3: TGCAGCGTCCCCTCCGTCGGGGTGGCGGACACTGAAGCTTTCTTT.

The chain has TRBV11-2 and TRBJ2-7, with 8 positions matching TRBD1. The CDR3 is made up of 15 amino acids. Germline CDR1 and CDR2: SGHAT and FQNNGV. Trimming took 4 bases from V and 2 from J; bases not matched to a gene: 7. CDR3 protein: CASSSIDRGAYEQYF. The CDR3 bases are TGTGCCAGCAGCTCGATCGACAGGGGCGCCTACGAGCAGTACTTC.

V gene TRBV29-1 combines with J gene TRBJ1-2, with D uncertain. The length of the CDR3 is 15 residues. The germline V and J ends were trimmed by 3 bases and 1 base, with 15 bases remaining between them. Germline CDR1 is SQVTM and CDR2 is ANQGSEA. The DNA of the CDR3 is TGCAGCGTTGACCAATGGGCTTTAAATAACTATGGCTACACCTTC. It is translated as CSVDQWALNNYGYTF.

The chain couples TRBV28 to TRBJ1-3; 7 positions agree with TRBD1. Germline trimming cut 6 bases from V and 6 bases from J; bases unmatched to any gene: 8. The CDR3 has 14 amino acids. Germline-derived CDR1 and CDR2 are MDHEN and SYDVKM. CDR3: CASSPGTALNTIYF. CDR3 sequence (DNA): TGTGCCAGCAGCCCCGGGACAGCTTTAAACACCATATATTTT.

The V and J genes are TRBV20-1 and TRBJ2-3; D remains ambiguous. This CDR3 has 9 amino acids. Germline CDR1 is DFQATT and CDR2 is SNEGSKA (reference sequence). The ends were cut back, 5 bases at V and 4 bases at J, with 1 base in the middle. The CDR3 protein is CSASDTQYF. In DNA form, the CDR3 reads TGCAGTGCTTCAGATACGCAGTATTTT.

V usage is TRBV25-1 and J usage is TRBJ1-2, with D perhaps matching TRBD1 (5 bases). V gave up 7 bases and J gave up 2 bases, with 11 bases separating them. Germline V gene sequence: CDR1 MGHDK, CDR2 SYGVNS. The CDR3 consists of 13 residues. The CDR3 loop reads CASTPGTNYGYTF. The CDR3 DNA is TGTGCCAGCACCCCCGGGACCAACTATGGCTACACCTTC.

The rearrangement joins TRBV6-1 to TRBJ1-3; D is undetermined. The germline V and J ends were trimmed by 3 bases and 0 bases, with 12 bases remaining between them. Germline V lookup: CDR1 MNHNS, CDR2 SASEGT. There are 16 residues in the CDR3. The CDR3 spells CASSEQLDFSGNTIYF. The CDR3 region has the DNA TGTGCCAGCAGTGAGCAGTTGGACTTCTCTGGAAACACCATATATTTT.

The J gene is TRBJ2-3, the V gene TRBV27, with TRBD2 as a possible D gene (6 bases). Germline assignment: CDR1 MNHEY and CDR2 SMNVEV (reference sequence). The germline V and J ends were trimmed by 2 bases and 1 base, with 13 bases remaining between them. The CDR3 sequence is 16 residues long. The CDR3 coding sequence is TGTGCCAGCAGTTTAATCTTTCCGGGAGGCACAGATACGCAGTATTTT. The encoded protein is CASSLIFPGGTDTQYF.